These 28 T cell receptor beta chains were all obtained from the same sample, sequenced in a study of T cells in Graves' hyperthyroidism and ophthalmopathy. Amplified regions were TCR beta CDR3 sequences from RNA transcripts. In the first-round RT-PCR of the TCR CDR3, the HTBI primer set was used. One entry per CDR3 protein, called by TCRdb with MiXCR from the multiplex PCR reads. The profile shows about 520,000 distinct CDR3 sequences, roughly a quarter of them singletons. Sequenced: blood. The receptors were sampled from a woman in her 30s with Graves' ophthalmopathy.

This clonotype was seen many times. V gene TRBV6-1 combines with J gene TRBJ2-2; no firm D call. The CDR3 has 13 residues. Germline assignment: CDR1 MNHNS and CDR2 SASEGT. Trimming took 6 bases from V and 5 from J, leaving 10 bases between them. The CDR3 loop reads CASRPIRTGELFF. The CDR3 DNA reads TGTGCCAGCAGACCTATCCGAACCGGGGAGCTGTTTTTT.

This clonotype was detected a few times. V and J are TRBV9 and TRBJ2-5; the D gene is possibly TRBD2 (7 bases). The ends were cut back, 3 bases at V and 5 bases at J, with 32 bases in the middle. CDR3 size: 20 residues. CDR1 SGDLS and CDR2 YYNGEE come from the germline V gene. Here the CDR3 DNA reads TGTGCCAGCAGCGACCGGGCGGGCGGGGGCATCACCACCTCGAGGGAGACCCAGTACTTC. It encodes CASSDRAGGGITTSRETQYF.

The chain couples TRBV3-1 to TRBJ2-7, with TRBD1 as a possible D gene (5 bases). The germline CDR1 and CDR2 sequences are LGHDT and YNNKEL (reference sequence). CDR3 size: 12 residues. V dropped 4 bases and J dropped 5 bases, with 9 bases sitting between them. The CDR3 nucleotides read TGTGCCAGCAGCCTTTCGGACAACGAGCAGTACTTC. It translates to CASSLSDNEQYF.

This clonotype has a count of ten or more. The V and J genes are TRBV19 and TRBJ2-7; D uncertain. This CDR3 is 15 amino acids long. CDR1 LNHDA and CDR2 SQIVND come from the germline V gene (reference sequence). V lost 0 bases to trimming and J lost 3 bases, with 12 bases between them. CDR3 region: CASSIDLRPNYEQYF. Written as DNA, the CDR3 is TGTGCCAGTAGTATAGATCTACGGCCTAACTACGAGCAGTACTTC. The full variable domain, rest sourced from reference TRBV19 and TRBJ2-7, is DGGITQSPKYLFRKEGQNVTLSCEQNLNHDAMYWYRQDPGQGLRLIYYSQIVNDFQKGDIAEGYSVSREKKESFPLTVTSAQKNPTAFYLCASSIDLRPNYEQYFGPGTRLTVT.

In its sample, this clonotype was seen many times. The chain joins TRBV30 to TRBJ2-5; 7 bases are shared with TRBD2. Germline CDR1 and CDR2: GTSNPN and SVGIG (reference sequence). The CDR3 is 15 residues long. The V and J ends lost 0 bases and 2 bases, in that order; junction bases with no gene match: 6. CDR3 sequence reads: CAWSVWDYGQETQYF. As DNA, the CDR3 is TGTGCCTGGAGTGTATGGGACTACGGACAAGAGACCCAGTACTTC.

This clonotype has just one count. The chain is built from TRBV12-3 or TRBV12-4 and TRBJ2-5, with D unclear. This CDR3 contains 14 residues. V was cut by 6 bases and J by 5 bases, with 16 bases left in between. The DNA for the CDR3 is TGTGCCAGCAGCTCAGGACCCGGGCGGGAGACCCAGTACTTC. The encoded protein is CASSSGPGRETQYF.

At least ten counts were recorded for this clonotype. J is TRBJ2-2 and V is TRBV12-3 or TRBV12-4; 8 nucleotides line up with TRBD2. The length of the CDR3 is 17 residues. V gave up 2 bases and J gave up 2 bases; unmatched junction bases: 7. The CDR3 here is CASSLRGRGANTGELFF. The DNA of the CDR3 is TGTGCCAGCAGTTTACGAGGGCGGGGGGCAAACACCGGGGAGCTGTTTTTT.

The table lists this clonotype with many counts. Mismatch with germline at one junction end may stem from a read error. V and J are TRBV7-6 and TRBJ2-5; possibly TRBD1 or TRBD2 for D (6 bases each). Germline-derived CDR1 and CDR2 are SGHVS and FNYEAQ. The CDR3 is 15 amino acids. This CDR3 reads CASSQTGAHQETQYF. The CDR3, as DNA: TGTGCCAGCAGCCAGACGGGGGCCCACCAGGAGACCCAGTACTTC.

In the case of this clonotype: A read error may produce the germline difference seen at one junction end. V and J are TRBV6-5 and TRBJ1-6; D remains ambiguous. The CDR3 contains 16 residues. Germline-derived CDR1 and CDR2 are MNHEY and SVGAGI. The CDR3 region has the DNA TGTGCCAGCAGCTTAGAGGTTCGAGGCTATGATTCACCCCTCCACTTT. Translating it yields CASSLEVRGYDSPLHF.

This clonotype was recorded a few times. J is TRBJ2-7 and V is TRBV5-5; TRBD1 agrees at 7 bases. The CDR3 sequence is 14 residues long. After removal of 7 bases from V and 7 bases from J, the junction contained 14 bases not matched to a gene. Looked up from germline, CDR1 is SGHKS and CDR2 is YYEKEE (reference sequence). As DNA, the CDR3 is TGTGCCAGCGCTCGGACAGGTTCCCCGGGGGAGCAGTACTTC. Protein sequence: CASARTGSPGEQYF.

This clonotype showed up just a few times. The rearrangement joins TRBV12-3 or TRBV12-4 to TRBJ1-1, with D unresolved. V lost 4 bases and J lost 5, with 14 bases in between. The CDR3 is made up of 14 amino acids. The CDR3 DNA sequence: TGTGCCAGCAGTTCCTTGGGAGGAGGTACTGAAGCTTTCTTT. This translates into CASSSLGGGTEAFF.

There are many counts of this clonotype. The chain uses TRBV29-1 and TRBJ1-2; 9 nucleotides agree with TRBD1. The CDR3 covers 13 residues. J lost 6 bases, V lost 4 bases, and 6 bases had no gene match. CDR1 and CDR2 from the germline V gene are SQVTM and ANQGSEA. The CDR3 coding sequence is TGCAGCGTTGGGACAGGGGAGTACAATGGCTACACCTTC. Translation: CSVGTGEYNGYTF. Based on the CDR3 plus reference TRBV29-1 and TRBJ1-2, the full variable domain is SAVISQKPSRDICQRGTSLTIQCQVDSQVTMMFWYRQQPGQSLTLIATANQGSEATYESGFVIDKFPISRPNLTFSTLTVSNMSPEDSSIYLCSVGTGEYNGYTFGSGTRLTVV.

This clonotype was seen more than once but under ten times. The genes are TRBV6-2 or TRBV6-3 and TRBJ1-5; D not certain. From germline, CDR1 is MNHEY and CDR2 SVGEGT. The CDR3 runs 14 residues. Trimming cost V 3 bases and J 3 bases, with 9 bases left between them. The chain's CDR3 is CASSYARDNQPQHF. The CDR3 DNA is TGTGCCAGCAGTTATGCACGGGACAATCAGCCCCAGCATTTT.

The CDR3 sequence is CASSDRLDEAFF. The CDR3 nucleotides read TGTGCCAGCAGTGACAGGCTAGATGAAGCTTTCTTT. This chain links TRBV28 with TRBJ1-1; a possible D gene is TRBD1 (6 bases). Germline CDR1 is MDHEN and CDR2 is SYDVKM. The CDR3 totals 12 residues. V lost 5 bases to trimming and J lost 7 bases, with 11 bases between them.

This clonotype was observed many times. The chain employs TRBV10-3 and TRBJ1-5, with D unresolved. The CDR3 loop spans 14 amino acids. CDR1 is ENHRY, CDR2 SYGVKD, per germline. V was pared by 3 bases and J by 2 bases, with 8 bases between. CDR3 amino acids: CAISDDGGNQPQHF. The CDR3 DNA reads TGTGCCATCAGTGACGACGGAGGCAATCAGCCCCAGCATTTT.

This CDR3 reads CASSQPVVLLRVGSETQYF. The CDR3, as DNA: TGTGCCAGCAGTCAACCTGTAGTCCTGCTCAGGGTAGGGTCGGAGACCCAGTACTTC. The chain carries TRBV12-3 or TRBV12-4 and TRBJ2-5; D is possibly TRBD1 (5 bases). V lost 5 bases to trimming and J lost 5 bases, with 30 bases between them. The CDR3 loop spans 19 amino acids.

This clonotype was seen a handful of times. This chain connects TRBV4-1 to TRBJ1-1; 9 bases match TRBD1. The trim removed 2 bases at V and 7 bases at J, leaving 8 bases unmatched. Germline CDR1 MGHRA, CDR2 YSYEKL. CDR3 size: 15 residues. CDR3 loop: CASSQQLTGGIEAFF. The CDR3 DNA follows: TGCGCCAGCAGCCAACAGTTGACAGGGGGGATTGAAGCTTTCTTT.

This clonotype was recorded many times. CDR3: CASSTNPTGAGTEAFF. As DNA, the CDR3 is TGTGCCAGTAGTACCAATCCTACAGGGGCAGGCACTGAAGCTTTCTTT. The chain links TRBV19 to TRBJ1-1, with 7 bases fitting TRBD1. V was pared by 4 bases and J by 4 bases, with 12 bases of the junction left unmatched. The CDR3 length is 16 residues. Germline CDR1 and CDR2: LNHDA and SQIVND (reference sequence).

Regarding this clonotype: Given a much more abundant clone one base away, this may be a read error. This chain links TRBV12-3 or TRBV12-4 with TRBJ1-5; weak D call: TRBD1 (5 bases). This CDR3 is built from 15 residues. The CDR3 protein is CARSLVRGAGQPQHF. CDR3 bases: TGTGCCCGCAGTTTAGTGAGGGGCGCGGGTCAGCCCCAGCATTTT.

The rearrangement links TRBV11-2 to TRBJ2-3; 11 positions match TRBD2. The CDR3 runs 16 residues. Germline CDR1 SGHAT, CDR2 FQNNGV. The V gene end was trimmed by 1 base and the J gene end by 3 bases; junction bases not matched to a gene: 3. The CDR3 DNA reads as TGTGCCAGCAGCTTAGTTAGCGGGGGGGTTACAGATACGCAGTATTTT. This codes for CASSLVSGGVTDTQYF.

In its sample, this clonotype was seen many times. The V and J genes are TRBV10-3 and TRBJ2-7; 9 bases fit TRBD1. CDR1 and CDR2 (germline): ENHRY, SYGVKD. This CDR3 is 14 amino acids long. The junction had 6 bases not matched to a gene; V was cut back by 7 bases and J by 2 bases. CDR3 sequence (DNA): TGTGCCATCATGACGGGACAGGGAACCTACGAGCAGTACTTC. Translated, it gives CAIMTGQGTYEQYF.

CDR3 nucleotides: TGTGCCAGCAGCAAACTCGGGACTAGGGCCGCCGAGCAGTACTTC. Its translation is CASSKLGTRAAEQYF. J is TRBJ2-7 and V is TRBV28; 8 nucleotides agree with TRBD2. J gave up 6 bases and V 6 bases, and 13 bases lay outside the gene matches. Per germline, CDR1 MDHEN and CDR2 SYDVKM. The CDR3 consists of 15 residues.

This clonotype turned up a few times. The V gene is TRBV2, the J gene TRBJ1-1; 8 nucleotides match TRBD1. The V gene end was trimmed by 4 bases and the J gene end by 3 bases; junction bases not matched to a gene: 4. Germline V gene lookup returns CDR1 SNHLY and CDR2 FYNNEI. The CDR3 is made up of 14 amino acids. The CDR3 bases are TGTGCCAGCAGTGCCAACAGGGGGGACACTGAAGCTTTCTTT. Translation: CASSANRGDTEAFF.

The chain joins TRBV14 to TRBJ2-5; TRBD1 matches at 7 bases. This CDR3 spans 13 amino acids. After removal of 8 bases from V and 5 bases from J, the junction contained 8 bases not matched to a gene. CDR1 and CDR2 (germline): SGHDN, FVKESK. CDR3 DNA: TGTGCCAGCTCCGAGGGGGCCCTGGAGACCCAGTACTTC. Its translation: CASSEGALETQYF.

The chain has TRBV24-1 and TRBJ2-5, with a weak D call TRBD2 (5 bases). This CDR3 is 14 amino acids long. V gave up 7 bases and J gave up 2 bases, with 13 bases separating them. The germline gives CDR1 KGHDR, CDR2 SFDVKD. The CDR3 DNA reads TGTGCCACCAGCTCCCGGGCGGGTCAAGAGACCCAGTACTTC. Translating gives CATSSRAGQETQYF.

This chain joins TRBV28 and TRBJ1-1; TRBD1 agrees at 8 bases. The junction had 9 bases not matched to a gene; V was cut back by 5 bases and J by 4 bases. Germline-derived CDR1 and CDR2 are MDHEN and SYDVKM. The CDR3 is 15 residues long. The CDR3 region has the DNA TGTGCCAGCAGTAATCGACAGGGGACGGGCACTGAAGCTTTCTTT. Amino acid sequence: CASSNRQGTGTEAFF.

This clonotype was seen ten or more times. V is TRBV7-6 and J is TRBJ2-5, with unresolved D. Germline V CDR1 and CDR2: SGHVS, FNYEAQ. CDR3 length: 13 amino acids. The V gene lost 0 bases and the J gene lost 5 bases, with 7 bases spanning the gap. The CDR3, as DNA: TGTGCCAGCAGCTTAGCTCGGTGGGAGACCCAGTACTTC. This sequence encodes CASSLARWETQYF.

This clonotype showed up many times. V gene TRBV11-2 combines with J gene TRBJ2-7, with 10 bases that match TRBD2. Germline lookup yields CDR1 SGHAT and CDR2 FQNNGV. The CDR3 is made up of 15 amino acids. V lost 6 bases and J lost 3; bases outside the gene matches: 8. CDR3 residues: CASRPASGGLYEQYF. The CDR3 DNA follows: TGTGCCAGCAGACCCGCTAGCGGGGGACTCTACGAGCAGTACTTC.